A single sample gave rise to the 24 T cell receptor beta chains below, sequenced in a study of type 1 regulatory T cells. One entry per CDR3 protein results from TCRdb running MiXCR on the reads. This sample has around 69,000 distinct CDR3 sequences, with roughly 60% found just once. The antigens for these receptors are not known. Sequencing was performed on cultured T cells, either the whole culture or a sorted T cell fraction (not recorded which). Indicated subset: Tr1-enriched cell product generated in vitro against host alloantigens. These receptors all come from a human donor in good health.

V is TRBV6-2 or TRBV6-3 and J is TRBJ2-7, with 14 bases fitting TRBD2. The germline V gene has CDR1 MNHEY and CDR2 SVGEGT. The CDR3 covers 17 residues. With V trimmed by 2 bases and J by 4 bases, 7 bases remained unmatched. The CDR3 DNA reads as TGTGCCAGCAGTTACCCCGGGACTAGCGGGGGATTTTACGAGCAGTACTTC. This gives the protein CASSYPGTSGGFYEQYF.

The CDR3 region has the DNA TGTGCCAGCAGTCTTCAGGGAGATACGCAGTATTTT. Protein: CASSLQGDTQYF. J is TRBJ2-3 and V is TRBV2; D perhaps matches TRBD1 (5 bases). The V end was cut by 5 bases, the J end by 5 bases, with 8 bases between. From germline, CDR1 is SNHLY and CDR2 FYNNEI. The CDR3 runs to 12 residues.

This chain uses TRBV6-6 with TRBJ2-3; 9 positions match TRBD2. CDR3 length: 16 amino acids. The ends lost 6 bases at V and 2 bases at J; junction bases unmatched: 9. Germline CDR1 reads MNHNY; CDR2 reads SVGAGI (reference sequence). CDR3 coding DNA: TGTGCCAGCAGAAGCAAAGGGACTAGCCACACAGATACGCAGTATTTT. Translated, it gives CASRSKGTSHTDTQYF.

This clonotype was seen a handful of times. The gene calls are TRBV18 and TRBJ1-4, with 9 positions matching TRBD1. This CDR3 has 15 amino acids. The junction had 0 bases not matched to a gene; V was cut back by 0 bases and J by 4 bases. Germline loops: CDR1 KGHSH, CDR2 LQKENI. CDR3 in DNA: TGTGCCAGCTCACCACCGACAGGGGGTAATGAAAAACTGTTTTTT. Translation gives CASSPPTGGNEKLFF.

This clonotype has only a few counts. The genes are TRBV7-6 and TRBJ1-6; TRBD1 aligns across 9 bases. The CDR3 extends over 15 amino acids. The junction had 5 bases not matched to a gene; V was cut back by 2 bases and J by 9 bases. The V gene's germline CDR1 is SGHVS and CDR2 FNYEAQ. The CDR3 DNA reads TGTGCCAGCAGCTTATCGGACAGGGGCGTTTCACCCCTCCACTTT. Translating it yields CASSLSDRGVSPLHF.

In DNA, the CDR3 is TGCAGTGCTAGAGATTCCGGGATGAACACCGGGGAGCTGTTTTTT. Amino acid sequence: CSARDSGMNTGELFF. The chain carries TRBV20-1 and TRBJ2-2, with D possibly being TRBD2 (5 bases). CDR1 DFQATT and CDR2 SNEGSKA come from the germline V gene (reference sequence). This CDR3 region has 15 residues. V was clipped by 0 bases and J by 1 base, with 9 bases between them.

The V call is TRBV15, the J call TRBJ2-6; D uncertain. CDR1 and CDR2 from the germline V gene are LNHNV and YYDKDF (reference sequence). The CDR3 covers 17 residues. The germline V and J ends were trimmed by 1 base and 0 bases, with 10 bases remaining between them. CDR3: CATSRAAVYSGANVLTF. CDR3 nucleotide sequence: TGTGCCACCAGCAGAGCGGCAGTCTACTCTGGGGCCAACGTCCTGACTTTC.

The chain couples TRBV19 to TRBJ2-1, with TRBD1 matching 7 bases. CDR1 is LNHDA, CDR2 SQIVND, per germline (reference sequence). With 7 bases clipped from V and 5 bases from J, the junction kept 8 bases outside the gene matches. The CDR3 is made up of 14 amino acids. The CDR3 DNA follows: TGTGCCAGTAATCATAACAGGGGAAACAATGAGCAGTTCTTC. Its translation: CASNHNRGNNEQFF.

In DNA, the CDR3 is TGTGCCAGCTCACCGGGACGGGAAAATTCACCCCTCCACTTT. The encoded protein is CASSPGRENSPLHF. The chain uses TRBV18 and TRBJ1-6; TRBD1 is a possible D gene (5 bases). The V end was cut by 3 bases, the J end by 7 bases, with 10 bases between. The germline CDR1 and CDR2 sequences are KGHSH and LQKENI. The CDR3 runs 14 residues. Looking up the rest from reference TRBV18 and TRBJ1-6 gives the full variable domain: NAGVMQNPRHLVRRRGQEARLRCSPMKGHSHVYWYRQLPEEGLKFMVYLQKENIIDESGMPKERFSAEFPKEGPSILRIQQVVRGDSAAYFCASSPGRENSPLHFGNGTRLTVT.

V is TRBV5-1 and J is TRBJ2-2, with a tentative D call TRBD2 (7 bases). Germline V lookup: CDR1 SGHRS, CDR2 YFSETQ. The CDR3 has 17 residues. V lost 3 bases and J lost 4, with 19 bases in between. CDR3 sequence reads: CASSSSPQGGGTGELFF. CDR3 sequence (DNA): TGCGCCAGCAGCTCTTCCCCACAGGGAGGGGGCACCGGGGAGCTGTTTTTT.

The chain couples TRBV29-1 to TRBJ2-1; possible D gene TRBD2, 6 bases. CDR1 is SQVTM and CDR2 is ANQGSEA in the germline V gene. The CDR3 spans 14 residues. Trimming cost V 7 bases and J 7 bases, with 20 bases left between them. The CDR3 loop is CSGHEVIGGNEQFF. For the CDR3, the DNA is TGCAGCGGCCACGAAGTAATCGGAGGGAATGAGCAGTTCTTC.

The rearrangement joins TRBV6-1 to TRBJ1-2; D not resolved. V was clipped by 6 bases and J by 1 base, with 9 bases between them. The CDR3 is 13 residues long. Germline CDR1 is MNHNS and CDR2 is SASEGT. In DNA, the CDR3 is TGTGCCAGCAGACTAGGAAATAACTATGGCTACACCTTC. This gives the protein CASRLGNNYGYTF.

The chain employs TRBV30 and TRBJ1-1; the D gene is possibly TRBD1 (5 bases). CDR1 is GTSNPN, CDR2 SVGIG, per germline (reference sequence). This CDR3 contains 11 residues. Trimming left V 4 bases short and J 5 bases short, with 8 bases between. CDR3 coding DNA: TGTGCCTGGACAGGGAAGACTGAAGCTTTCTTT. Its protein is CAWTGKTEAFF.

V gene TRBV6-2 or TRBV6-3 combines with J gene TRBJ2-2, with 7 bases identical to TRBD2. Germline values: CDR1 MNHEY, CDR2 SVGEGT. This CDR3 region has 14 residues. J lost 6 bases, V lost 8 bases, and 9 bases had no gene match. The CDR3 region has the DNA TGTGCCAGCCACCGTGCGGGGGAGGCCGGGGAGCTGTTTTTT. This sequence encodes CASHRAGEAGELFF.

The V and J genes are TRBV21-1 and TRBJ2-4; the D segment call TRBD1 is taken from the table without a DNA check. TRBV21-1 constitutes a pseudogene. The CDR3 contains 14 residues. The CDR3 spells CASSCDSWGNIQYF. In DNA form, the CDR3 reads TGTGCCAGCAGTTGCGACAGCTGGGGAAACATTCAGTACTTC.

The chain joins TRBV19 to TRBJ2-6, with 9 bases matching TRBD1. CDR1 and CDR2 (germline): LNHDA, SQIVND (reference sequence). This CDR3 has 15 amino acids. After removal of 11 bases from V and 9 bases from J, the junction contained 14 bases not matched to a gene. The CDR3 loop is CASQQGADRDNVLTF. The CDR3 DNA follows: TGTGCCTCCCAACAGGGGGCTGATAGGGACAACGTCCTGACTTTC.

V usage is TRBV7-2 and J usage is TRBJ2-2; 9 bases align to TRBD1. Losses at the gene ends were 1 base for V and 2 bases for J; bases not matched to a gene: 5. The CDR3 extends over 17 amino acids. Germline lookup yields CDR1 SGHTA and CDR2 FQGNSA. CDR3 amino acids: CASSLVGTGSNTGELFF. The CDR3 DNA reads as TGTGCCAGCAGCTTAGTGGGGACAGGGTCCAACACCGGGGAGCTGTTTTTT. The variable domain in full, completed from reference TRBV7-2 and TRBJ2-2, reads GAGVSQSPSNKVTEKGKDVELRCDPISGHTALYWYRQSLGQGLEFLIYFQGNSAPDKSGLPSDRFSAERTGGSVSTLTIQRTQQEDSAVYLCASSLVGTGSNTGELFFGEGSRLTVL.

The chain carries TRBV4-3 and TRBJ2-5; D gene ambiguous. The V end was cut by 0 bases, the J end by 4 bases, with 12 bases between. CDR1 is LGHNA, CDR2 YSLEER, per germline. The CDR3 totals 15 residues. CDR3 sequence reads: CASSQEGRSGETQYF. The CDR3 DNA follows: TGCGCCAGCAGCCAAGAAGGTCGATCGGGAGAGACCCAGTACTTC.

In its sample, this clonotype was seen many times. The CDR3 protein is CSARLGAGETQYF. CDR3 nucleotide sequence: TGCAGTGCCAGACTCGGAGCGGGAGAGACCCAGTACTTC. The chain links TRBV20-1 to TRBJ2-5; a weak D match, TRBD2 (6 bases). CDR1 DFQATT and CDR2 SNEGSKA come from the germline V gene (reference sequence). The V and J ends lost 6 bases and 4 bases respectively, with 15 bases between them. This CDR3 contains 13 residues.

This clonotype was seen many times. The chain has TRBV10-3 and TRBJ2-1; the D gene is possibly TRBD2 (6 bases). The CDR3 has 14 residues. Germline-derived CDR1 and CDR2 are ENHRY and SYGVKD. CDR3 in DNA: TGTGCGTACCCCGGGGGTCTCTCCTACAATGAGCAGTTCTTC. It specifies CAYPGGLSYNEQFF.

The sample holds many counts of this clonotype. J is TRBJ2-6 and V is TRBV4-1, with a possible D match to TRBD1 (6 bases). Trimming shortened V by 1 base and J by 6 bases, and 10 bases separated the two germline ends. The CDR3 runs 15 residues. CDR1 is MGHRA and CDR2 is YSYEKL in the germline V gene. This CDR3 reads CASSQVTGLANVLTF. CDR3 DNA sequence: TGCGCCAGCAGCCAAGTAACAGGGTTGGCCAACGTCCTGACTTTC.

The genes are TRBV5-1 and TRBJ2-1, with D possibly TRBD2 on 5 matching bases. CDR3 length equals 13 residues. Between the trimmed V and J ends, which lost 6 bases and 8 bases, there was a span of 15 bases. The V gene's germline CDR1 is SGHRS and CDR2 YFSETQ. The CDR3 sequence is CASKRDLIYEQFF. The CDR3 bases are TGCGCCAGCAAACGGGATCTTATCTATGAGCAGTTCTTC.

The chain joins TRBV5-1 to TRBJ2-7, with 10 bases matching TRBD1. Trimming at V came to 0 bases and at J to 2 bases, leaving 11 bases not matched to a gene. Germline values: CDR1 SGHRS, CDR2 YFSETQ. The CDR3 is 18 residues long. This CDR3 is CASSLGTGGLVGAYEQYF. The CDR3 DNA is TGCGCCAGCAGCTTGGGGACAGGGGGGTTAGTAGGTGCCTACGAGCAGTACTTC.

This clonotype was counted between two and nine times. The chain joins TRBV27 to TRBJ2-7; perhaps TRBD1 as D (6 bases). This CDR3 region has 14 residues. V lost 7 bases to trimming and J lost 0 bases, with 13 bases between them. The V gene's germline CDR1 is MNHEY and CDR2 SMNVEV (reference sequence). CDR3 nucleotides: TGTGCCAGCATCCTCGGGGACAACTCCTACGAGCAGTACTTC. It is translated as CASILGDNSYEQYF.